The 8 T cell receptor beta chains listed next were all sequenced from one sample in a study of blood T cell repertoires in COVID-19. Assay: immunoSEQ multiplex PCR; the TCRdb copy retains only in-frame clones and omits some. The sample has about 160,000 clones, 80% to 90% seen once; the top ten hold 2.5% to 3.5%. Sequenced input: peripheral blood. These receptors came from a man aged 55 to 70 with acute or convalescent COVID-19.

The chain links TRBV2 to TRBJ1-5, with a tentative D call TRBD1 (5 bases). This CDR3 contains 15 residues. Trimming pared 4 bases from V and 3 bases from J, leaving 13 bases between. Germline CDR1 and CDR2: SNHLY and FYNNEI. The CDR3 DNA reads as TGTGCCAGCAGTGTTTGGGGGGACCCCAATCAGCCCCAGCATTTT. Its protein product is CASSVWGDPNQPQHF.

The chain is built from TRBV7-9 and TRBJ2-2, with TRBD2 as a possible D gene (6 bases). The CDR3 runs 17 residues. V shed 0 bases and J shed 1 base, with 12 bases lying between them. Germline-derived CDR1 and CDR2 are SEHNR and FQNEAQ (reference sequence). As DNA, the CDR3 is TGTGCCAGCAGCTTAGCTTCTGTAGCGGAGAACACCGGGGAGCTGTTTTTT. It is translated as CASSLASVAENTGELFF.

This chain links TRBV10-3 with TRBJ1-2, with 9 bases identical to TRBD1. After removal of 6 bases from V and 3 bases from J, the junction contained 8 bases not matched to a gene. Germline-derived CDR1 and CDR2 are ENHRY and SYGVKD. This CDR3 is 15 amino acids long. The CDR3 sequence: CAIRLTGGLDYGYTF. CDR3 sequence (DNA): TGTGCCATCAGGCTGACAGGGGGTTTAGACTATGGCTACACCTTC.

This clone showed up just a few times. The chain couples TRBV5-1 to TRBJ2-1, with D hard to call. CDR1 is SGHRS and CDR2 is YFSETQ in the germline V gene. This CDR3 has 14 residues. Trimming stripped 0 bases from V and 0 bases from J, with 4 bases between. Written as DNA, the CDR3 is TGCGCCAGCAGCTTGGGCGACTCCTACAATGAGCAGTTCTTC. Its translation is CASSLGDSYNEQFF.

The chain joins TRBV30 to TRBJ1-1, with D tentatively TRBD1 (6 bases). The CDR3 extends over 16 amino acids. Trimming shortened V by 3 bases and J by 5 bases, and 22 bases separated the two germline ends. Germline assignment: CDR1 GTSNPN and CDR2 SVGIG (reference sequence). The CDR3 nucleotides are TGTGCCTGGAGCGCGGGGGGGCTTTTGGCACGGACTGAAGCTTTCTTT. Translating gives CAWSAGGLLARTEAFF.

V usage is TRBV6-6 and J usage is TRBJ2-1; 10 bases match TRBD2. The ends lost 5 bases at V and 0 bases at J; junction bases unmatched: 4. Germline-derived CDR1 and CDR2 are MNHNY and SVGAGI (reference sequence). CDR3 length: 16 amino acids. CDR3 protein: CASSGIAGGSYNEQFF. The DNA of the CDR3 is TGTGCCAGCAGTGGGATAGCGGGGGGCTCCTACAATGAGCAGTTCTTC.

This clone came up a few times. The chain recombines TRBV5-1 with TRBJ1-6, with D maybe TRBD1 (5 bases). CDR3 size: 17 residues. Trimming removed 3 bases at V and 1 base at J, with 14 bases between. From germline, CDR1 is SGHRS and CDR2 YFSETQ. CDR3 nucleotide sequence: TGCGCCAGCAGCTCGACGGCCCAGGGATCCTATAATTCACCCCTCCACTTT. Protein: CASSSTAQGSYNSPLHF.

This chain links TRBV3-1 (or the pseudogene TRBV3-2) with TRBJ1-2; D is ambiguous. The CDR3 loop spans 13 amino acids. V was trimmed by 1 base and J by 5 bases, leaving 8 bases between them. The germline gives CDR1 LGHDT, CDR2 YNNKEL (reference sequence). The CDR3 nucleotides read TGTGCCAGCAGCCAAGCTTCCGGTTATGGCTACACCTTC. Translated, it gives CASSQASGYGYTF.